These 17 T cell receptor beta chains were all obtained from the same sample, sequenced in a study of cytomegalovirus exposure and HLA in healthy donors. 60 Vbeta and 13 Jbeta primers were used in PCR. Some clones are missing from TCRdb's copy, which holds only in-frame ones; the method was immunoSEQ multiplex PCR. The sample includes about 160,000 clones, approximately 79% seen only once; the top ten take 0.85% to 1%. What was sequenced was PBMCs. These receptors came from a woman in her fifties or sixties in good health and CMV-seropositive.

The rearrangement links TRBV13 to TRBJ2-1; 7 nucleotides align to TRBD2. The CDR3 is 18 amino acids. Looked up from germline, CDR1 is PRHDT and CDR2 is FYEKMQ (reference sequence). Trimming cost V 1 base and J 0 bases; bases outside gene matches: 9. The DNA for the CDR3 is TGTGCCAGCAGCTTAGACCCGGGAGGTCCAGGCTCCTACAATGAGCAGTTCTTC. Amino acids: CASSLDPGGPGSYNEQFF.

This clone was picked up a small number of times. The chain recombines TRBV5-4 with TRBJ2-1; 8 bases are a match to TRBD2. V was clipped by 4 bases and J by 5 bases; unmatched bases: 11. The CDR3 has 16 residues. Germline V gene lookup returns CDR1 SGHNT and CDR2 YYREEE (reference sequence). The CDR3 sequence is CASSPVGTRGNNEQFF. The CDR3 DNA is TGTGCCAGCAGCCCCGTAGGGACTAGGGGCAACAATGAGCAGTTCTTC.

This chain connects TRBV6-6 to TRBJ2-3; 9 nucleotides align to TRBD2. V trimming: 5 bases; J trimming: 6 bases; junction bases outside the gene matches: 12. Germline V gives CDR1 MNHNY, CDR2 SVGAGI (reference sequence). The CDR3 totals 16 residues. The DNA for the CDR3 is TGTGCCAGCAGTCAACCCGTTAGCGGGAGAGGGGATACGCAGTATTTT. As protein: CASSQPVSGRGDTQYF.

The chain has TRBV25-1 and TRBJ1-2; weak D call: TRBD1 (6 bases). Germline V gives CDR1 MGHDK, CDR2 SYGVNS. The V and J ends lost 8 bases and 4 bases respectively, with 14 bases between them. The CDR3 has 13 amino acids. CDR3 protein: CASRPTGSYGYTF. The CDR3 DNA reads TGTGCCAGCCGACCGACAGGCTCCTATGGCTACACCTTC.

The chain joins TRBV10-3 to TRBJ1-1; D ambiguous. The CDR3 runs to 13 residues. Germline CDR1 ENHRY, CDR2 SYGVKD. The V and J ends lost 5 bases and 2 bases respectively, with 9 bases between them. CDR3 DNA: TGTGCCATCAGTCTTCGCGGAAACACTGAAGCTTTCTTT. It translates to CAISLRGNTEAFF.

The chain combines TRBV6-1 with TRBJ2-3, with 7 bases that match TRBD1. The trim removed 2 bases at V and 3 bases at J, leaving 5 bases unmatched. Germline lookup yields CDR1 MNHNS and CDR2 SASEGT. The CDR3 runs to 15 residues. CDR3 loop: CASSERGQRTDTQYF. The CDR3 coding sequence is TGTGCCAGCAGTGAAAGGGGGCAACGGACAGATACGCAGTATTTT.

The chain carries TRBV2 and TRBJ2-7, with 7 bases fitting TRBD2. The CDR3 contains 12 residues. Germline CDR1 is SNHLY and CDR2 is FYNNEI. V shed 7 bases and J 4 bases; nucleotides not matched to a gene: 4. The CDR3 region is CASTGEGYEQYF. CDR3 bases: TGTGCCAGCACCGGGGAGGGGTACGAGCAGTACTTC.

This rearrangement joins TRBV27 to TRBJ1-1; D is ambiguous. With 0 bases removed from V and 4 bases from J, the gap between germline ends came to 21 bases. Germline CDR1 and CDR2: MNHEY and SMNVEV (reference sequence). The CDR3 has 18 residues. The CDR3 region is CASSLSLRAWERGTEAFF. The CDR3 DNA sequence: TGTGCCAGCAGTTTATCACTGAGGGCATGGGAGAGAGGCACTGAAGCTTTCTTT.

CDR3 nucleotides: TGTGCCAGTAGTGTAACAGGGGGTAATCAGCCCCAGCATTTT. Residues: CASSVTGGNQPQHF. This chain uses TRBV19 with TRBJ1-5; 8 bases are shared with TRBD1. With V trimmed by 5 bases and J by 4 bases, 4 bases remained unmatched. The CDR3 covers 14 residues. Germline CDR1 reads LNHDA; CDR2 reads SQIVND (reference sequence).

The chain joins TRBV28 to TRBJ1-6; tentatively, D is TRBD1 (5 bases). Germline V gives CDR1 MDHEN, CDR2 SYDVKM. The V gene lost 2 bases and the J gene lost 8 bases, with 16 bases spanning the gap. CDR3 length: 16 residues. Here the CDR3 DNA reads TGTGCCAGCAGTTTACAGGGACTTCCAGAGGATTCACCCCTCCACTTT. Protein product: CASSLQGLPEDSPLHF.

This chain links TRBV7-8 with TRBJ2-3; D perhaps matches TRBD2 (5 bases). V was clipped by 5 bases and J by 0 bases, with 9 bases between them. This CDR3 is 14 amino acids long. Per germline, CDR1 SGHVS and CDR2 FQNEAQ. The CDR3: CASSLRTSTDTQYF. CDR3 bases: TGTGCCAGCAGCCTAAGGACTAGCACAGATACGCAGTATTTT.

In nucleotides, the CDR3 is TGTGCCAGCAGTCCCATTGGGGGGGCGGTATCCTACAATGAGCAGTTCTTC. This translates into CASSPIGGAVSYNEQFF. J is TRBJ2-1 and V is TRBV27; D perhaps matches TRBD2 (7 bases). The germline gives CDR1 MNHEY, CDR2 SMNVEV (reference sequence). The CDR3 covers 17 residues. Trimming shortened V by 5 bases and J by 1 base, and 18 bases separated the two germline ends.

The chain carries TRBV19 and TRBJ1-5; D call uncertain. V lost 5 bases to trimming and J lost 7 bases, with 18 bases between them. The CDR3 covers 15 residues. Germline V gives CDR1 LNHDA, CDR2 SQIVND (reference sequence). The CDR3 sequence: CASSPPLTKPQPQHF. CDR3 sequence (DNA): TGTGCCAGTAGTCCGCCCTTAACCAAGCCCCAGCCCCAGCATTTT.

This rearrangement joins TRBV28 to TRBJ2-7; TRBD1 aligns across 9 bases. The CDR3 runs 16 residues. Germline V gene lookup returns CDR1 MDHEN and CDR2 SYDVKM. The ends lost 6 bases at V and 5 bases at J; junction bases unmatched: 14. The CDR3 reads CASSRWGDRVPDEQYF. In DNA, the CDR3 is TGTGCCAGCAGCCGTTGGGGGGACAGGGTTCCCGACGAGCAGTACTTC.

The CDR3 reads CAWSRGGIYEQYF. The CDR3 nucleotides are TGTGCCTGGAGTAGGGGCGGAATCTACGAGCAGTACTTC. The chain has TRBV30 and TRBJ2-7, with TRBD1 as a possible D gene (5 bases). The V and J ends lost 2 bases and 3 bases respectively, with 11 bases between them. CDR3 length equals 13 residues. Germline loops: CDR1 GTSNPN, CDR2 SVGIG (reference sequence).

The chain employs TRBV6-1 and TRBJ2-1, with 10 positions matching TRBD2. V was pared by 10 bases and J by 4 bases, with 10 bases of the junction left unmatched. This CDR3 has 15 residues. Germline V gene data show CDR1 as MNHNS and CDR2 as SASEGT. The CDR3 bases are TGTGCCACCACCCGGACTAGCGGCTTGTACAATGAGCAGTTCTTC. Protein: CATTRTSGLYNEQFF.

The chain carries TRBV18 and TRBJ1-2; perhaps TRBD1 as D (6 bases). V was shortened by 1 base and J by 5 bases, with 8 bases between the two germline ends. Germline V lookup: CDR1 KGHSH, CDR2 LQKENI. CDR3 length: 13 residues. The CDR3 bases are TGTGCCAGCTCACCACAGGACAGATATGGCTACACCTTC. Translated, it gives CASSPQDRYGYTF.